This T cell receptor beta chain was recorded in a study of blood T cell repertoires in COVID-19. Study overall: Acute and convalescent COVID-19 specimens originated in the United States, Italy and Spain. Sample material is recorded as cDNA or gDNA derived from T cells, B-cell-depleted T cells, or PBMCs.

In the original analysis: Amplification of reference gene primers was used by the study to estimate nucleated cell counts. The data were produced by immunoSEQ multiplex PCR, yet TCRdb's version contains in-frame clones alone and is incomplete. That table furnishes V, J and clone size, whereas the DNA furnished D and trimming. Here the sample spans 55,000 to 80,000 clones, approximately 91% being singletons. CDR3 size: 14 residues. Trimming left V 11 bases short and J 4 bases short, with 18 bases between. Germline CDR1 is MDHEN and CDR2 is SYDVKM. This receptor was identified in a human donor in a cohort sampled during active COVID-19. Sequencing was performed on peripheral blood. The chain combines TRBV28 with TRBJ1-5; possible D gene TRBD1, 5 bases. CDR3 in amino acids: CAGTGGSVNQPQHF. CDR3 nucleotides: TGTGCCGGTACCGGGGGGTCGGTGAATCAGCCCCAGCATTTT.